The 11 T cell receptor beta chains below all came from one sample that was sequenced in a study of blood T cell repertoires in COVID-19. Sequencing used immunoSEQ multiplex PCR; TCRdb keeps in-frame clones, though not all of them. The table lists under 300,000 clones, just over 90% of them singletons. Sequenced: PBMCs or T cells enriched from blood (not recorded which). These receptors came from a woman aged 40 to 49 with acute COVID-19.

The rearrangement links TRBV19 to TRBJ1-5; 7 bases align to TRBD1. Trimming cost V 9 bases and J 2 bases; bases outside gene matches: 13. The CDR3 covers 16 residues. The germline V gene has CDR1 LNHDA and CDR2 SQIVND (reference sequence). The CDR3 loop is CASRDLTGSGNQPQHF. As DNA, the CDR3 is TGTGCCAGCCGCGACCTGACAGGGAGTGGCAATCAGCCCCAGCATTTT.

CDR3 DNA: TGTGCCACCTTGGACAGGGGGCGGGATGAAAAACTGTTTTTT. Its protein product is CATLDRGRDEKLFF. The chain couples TRBV19 to TRBJ1-4; TRBD1 agrees at 11 bases. CDR3 length: 14 residues. Trimming cost V 10 bases and J 6 bases; bases outside gene matches: 7. CDR1 and CDR2 (germline): LNHDA, SQIVND (reference sequence).

The chain is built from TRBV11-3 and TRBJ2-1, with TRBD1 matching 10 bases. V lost 4 bases, J lost 7 bases, and 10 bases stayed unmatched. This CDR3 is built from 16 residues. Germline values: CDR1 SGHNT, CDR2 YENEEA. The CDR3 loop is CASSSRRTGGSNEQFF. In DNA, the CDR3 is TGTGCCAGCAGCTCCCGTAGGACAGGGGGTTCTAATGAGCAGTTCTTC.

The chain recombines TRBV21-1 with TRBJ2-2; the tabulated D call, TRBD2, remains unverified against the DNA. TRBV21-1 is labeled a pseudogene. CDR3 length equals 15 residues. The CDR3 DNA sequence: TGTGCCAGCAGCAAGGGGGGACTAGCCACCGGGGAGCTGTTTTTT. The encoded protein is CASSKGGLATGELFF.

The chain is built from TRBV10-3 and TRBJ2-5; D is perhaps TRBD2 (6 bases). The germline V gene encodes CDR1 ENHRY and CDR2 SYGVKD. This CDR3 has 17 amino acids. V was trimmed by 0 bases and J by 5 bases, leaving 19 bases between them. The CDR3 loop reads CAISESLRLGSDETQYF. CDR3 DNA sequence: TGTGCCATCAGTGAGTCGTTGAGACTAGGATCGGATGAGACCCAGTACTTC.

The rearrangement joins TRBV10-1 to TRBJ2-3; possibly TRBD1 for D (6 bases). V was pared by 2 bases and J by 3 bases, with 15 bases between. CDR1 WNHNN and CDR2 SYGVQD come from the germline V gene (reference sequence). This CDR3 is 16 amino acids long. CDR3 in amino acids: CASSEGRGRLTDTQYF. In nucleotides, the CDR3 is TGCGCCAGCAGTGAGGGCAGGGGAAGGTTAACAGATACGCAGTATTTT.

The V and J genes are TRBV28 and TRBJ1-4; D uncertain. The CDR3 consists of 14 residues. V was trimmed by 2 bases and J by 5 bases, leaving 9 bases between them. Germline V gene data show CDR1 as MDHEN and CDR2 as SYDVKM. The CDR3 bases are TGTGCCAGCAGTTTAATACATCAAAATGAAAAACTGTTTTTT. It codes for CASSLIHQNEKLFF.

This clone was seen only once. The chain is built from TRBV5-1 and TRBJ1-2, with TRBD1 identical over 8 bases. This CDR3 contains 14 residues. Germline CDR1 is SGHRS and CDR2 is YFSETQ. The ends lost 3 bases at V and 4 bases at J; junction bases unmatched: 5. CDR3 loop: CASSWGTGTYGYTF. For the CDR3, the DNA is TGCGCCAGCAGCTGGGGGACAGGTACCTATGGCTACACCTTC.

The rearrangement uses TRBV2 and TRBJ2-7; 8 bases map to TRBD1. The CDR3 sequence is 14 residues long. Trimming at V came to 8 bases and at J to 3 bases, leaving 9 bases not matched to a gene. Per the germline V gene, CDR1 is SNHLY and CDR2 is FYNNEI. CDR3 sequence (DNA): TGTGCCAGCGTACCTGGACAGGGTATCTACGAGCAGTACTTC. Its protein product is CASVPGQGIYEQYF.

The J gene is TRBJ2-7, the V gene TRBV3-1 (or the pseudogene TRBV3-2), with D maybe TRBD1 (5 bases). The germline gives CDR1 LGHDT, CDR2 YNNKEL (reference sequence). This CDR3 is 14 amino acids long. Trimming shortened V by 4 bases and J by 4 bases, and 14 bases separated the two germline ends. For the CDR3, the DNA is TGTGCCAGCAGCCGTGACAGAAGTCCTTACGAGCAGTACTTC. Its protein is CASSRDRSPYEQYF.

This chain connects TRBV27 to TRBJ1-1, with D possibly TRBD1 on 5 matching bases. V gave up 6 bases and J gave up 3 bases, with 17 bases separating them. The V gene's germline CDR1 is MNHEY and CDR2 SMNVEV (reference sequence). The CDR3 sequence is 15 residues long. For the CDR3, the DNA is TGTGCCAGCAGCCGAAGAGGGGAGGGTCACACTGAAGCTTTCTTT. This encodes CASSRRGEGHTEAFF.